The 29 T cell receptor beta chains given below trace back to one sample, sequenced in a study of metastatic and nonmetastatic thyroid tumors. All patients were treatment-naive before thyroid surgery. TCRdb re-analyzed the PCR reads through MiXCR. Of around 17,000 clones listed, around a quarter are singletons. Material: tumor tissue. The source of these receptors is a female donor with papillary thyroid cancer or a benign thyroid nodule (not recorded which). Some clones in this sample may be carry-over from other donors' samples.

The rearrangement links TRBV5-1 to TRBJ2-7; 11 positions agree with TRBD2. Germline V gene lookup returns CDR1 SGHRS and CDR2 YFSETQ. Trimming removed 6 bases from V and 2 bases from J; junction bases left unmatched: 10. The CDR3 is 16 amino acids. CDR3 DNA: TGCGCCAGCAAGGTTTCGTTAGCGGGAGGGACCTACGAGCAGTACTTC. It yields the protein CASKVSLAGGTYEQYF.

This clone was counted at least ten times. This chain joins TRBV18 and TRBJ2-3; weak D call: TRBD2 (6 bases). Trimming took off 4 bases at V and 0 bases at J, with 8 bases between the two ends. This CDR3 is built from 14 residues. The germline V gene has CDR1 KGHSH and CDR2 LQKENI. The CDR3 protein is CASSQGRSTDTQYF. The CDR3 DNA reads TGTGCCAGCTCACAAGGGAGGAGCACAGATACGCAGTATTTT.

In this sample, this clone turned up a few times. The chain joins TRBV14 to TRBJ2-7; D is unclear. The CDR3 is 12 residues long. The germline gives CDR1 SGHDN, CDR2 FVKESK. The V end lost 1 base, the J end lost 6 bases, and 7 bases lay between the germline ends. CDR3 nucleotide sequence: TGTGCCAGCAGCCAAGTCTCGGTCGAGCAGTACTTC. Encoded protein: CASSQVSVEQYF.

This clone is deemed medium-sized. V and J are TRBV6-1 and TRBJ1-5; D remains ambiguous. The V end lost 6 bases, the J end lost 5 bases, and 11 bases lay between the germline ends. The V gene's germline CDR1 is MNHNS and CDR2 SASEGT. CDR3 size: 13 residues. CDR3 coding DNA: TGTGCCAGCAGGATAAGTGGATATCAGCCCCAGCATTTT. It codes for CASRISGYQPQHF.

The CDR3 loop reads CASSLGGANYGYTF. The DNA for the CDR3 is TGTGCCAGCAGCTTAGGTGGGGCTAACTATGGCTACACCTTC. The chain couples TRBV11-2 to TRBJ1-2; no firm D call. Germline V lookup: CDR1 SGHAT, CDR2 FQNNGV. Trimming pared 1 base from V and 0 bases from J, leaving 6 bases between. The CDR3 extends over 14 amino acids.

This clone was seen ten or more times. Here the CDR3 reads CASSPTSGSPNEQYF. As DNA, the CDR3 is TGCGCCAGCAGTCCCACTAGCGGGAGTCCCAACGAGCAGTACTTC. The genes are TRBV4-3 and TRBJ2-7; 11 positions match TRBD2. V shed 6 bases and J 5 bases; nucleotides not matched to a gene: 9. Germline lookup yields CDR1 LGHNA and CDR2 YSLEER. This CDR3 comprises 15 residues.

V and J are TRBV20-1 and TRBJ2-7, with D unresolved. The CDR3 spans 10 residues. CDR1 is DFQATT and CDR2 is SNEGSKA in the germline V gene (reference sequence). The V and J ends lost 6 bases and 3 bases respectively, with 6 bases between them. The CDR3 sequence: CSASGYEQYF. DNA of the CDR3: TGCAGTGCATCCGGCTACGAGCAGTACTTC.

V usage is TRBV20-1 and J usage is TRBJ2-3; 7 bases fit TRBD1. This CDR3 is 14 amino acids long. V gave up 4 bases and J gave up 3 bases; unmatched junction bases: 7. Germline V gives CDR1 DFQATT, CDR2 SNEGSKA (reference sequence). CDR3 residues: CSATDRVRTDTQYF. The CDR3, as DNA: TGCAGTGCTACTGACAGGGTCAGGACAGATACGCAGTATTTT.

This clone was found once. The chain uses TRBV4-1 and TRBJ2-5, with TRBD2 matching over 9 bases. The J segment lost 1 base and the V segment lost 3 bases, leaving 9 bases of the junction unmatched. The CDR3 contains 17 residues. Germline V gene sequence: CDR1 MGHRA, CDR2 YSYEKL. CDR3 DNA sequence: TGCGCCAGCAGCCATTCCGAGACTAGCGGACTCCAAGAGACCCAGTACTTC. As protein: CASSHSETSGLQETQYF.

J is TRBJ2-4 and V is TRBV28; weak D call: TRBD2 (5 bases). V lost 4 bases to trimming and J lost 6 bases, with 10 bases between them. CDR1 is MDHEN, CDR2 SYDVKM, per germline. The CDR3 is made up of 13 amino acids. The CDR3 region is CASSYSGINIQYF. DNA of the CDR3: TGTGCCAGCAGTTACTCCGGGATAAACATTCAGTACTTC.

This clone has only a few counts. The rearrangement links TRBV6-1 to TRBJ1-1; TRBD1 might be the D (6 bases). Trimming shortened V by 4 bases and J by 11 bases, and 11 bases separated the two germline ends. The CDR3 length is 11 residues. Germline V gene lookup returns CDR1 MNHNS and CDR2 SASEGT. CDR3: CASSAGAQAFF. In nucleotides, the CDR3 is TGTGCCAGCAGTGCAGGGGCGCAGGCTTTCTTT.

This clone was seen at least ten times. For the CDR3, the DNA is TGCGCCAGCAGTCGTGGGGACGGAGTTAATGAGCAGTTCTTC. Translated, it gives CASSRGDGVNEQFF. The genes are TRBV10-1 and TRBJ2-1; the D call may be TRBD1 or TRBD2 (5 bases each). V lost 5 bases, J lost 7 bases, and 15 bases lay in between. Germline V CDR1 and CDR2: WNHNN, SYGVQD (reference sequence). This CDR3 comprises 14 residues.

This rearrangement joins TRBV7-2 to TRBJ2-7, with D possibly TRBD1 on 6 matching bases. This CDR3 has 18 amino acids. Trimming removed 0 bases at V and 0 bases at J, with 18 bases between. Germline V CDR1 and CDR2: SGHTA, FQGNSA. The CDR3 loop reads CASSLAPGQAPSSYEQYF. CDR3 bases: TGTGCCAGCAGCTTAGCGCCGGGACAAGCGCCGAGCTCCTACGAGCAGTACTTC.

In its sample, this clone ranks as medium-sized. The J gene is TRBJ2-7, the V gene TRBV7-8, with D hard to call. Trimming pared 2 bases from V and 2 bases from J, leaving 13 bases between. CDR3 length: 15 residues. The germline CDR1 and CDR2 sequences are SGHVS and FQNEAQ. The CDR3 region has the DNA TGTGCCAGCAGCTTATTAAACAAACCCACCTACGAGCAGTACTTC. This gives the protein CASSLLNKPTYEQYF.

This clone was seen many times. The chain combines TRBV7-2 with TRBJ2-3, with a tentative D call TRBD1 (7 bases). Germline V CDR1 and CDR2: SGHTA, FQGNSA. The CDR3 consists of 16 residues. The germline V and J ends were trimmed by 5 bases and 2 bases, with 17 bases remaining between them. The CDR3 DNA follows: TGTGCCAGCAGCCCAGGGGGGCAGGGCAACACAGATACGCAGTATTTT. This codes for CASSPGGQGNTDTQYF.

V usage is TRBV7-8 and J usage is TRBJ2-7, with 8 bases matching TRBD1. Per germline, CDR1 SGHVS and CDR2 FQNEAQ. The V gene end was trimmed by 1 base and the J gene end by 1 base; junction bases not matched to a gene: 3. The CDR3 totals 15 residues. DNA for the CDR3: TGTGCCAGCAGCTTAGGGGGACAGGAATCCTACGAGCAGTACTTC. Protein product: CASSLGGQESYEQYF.

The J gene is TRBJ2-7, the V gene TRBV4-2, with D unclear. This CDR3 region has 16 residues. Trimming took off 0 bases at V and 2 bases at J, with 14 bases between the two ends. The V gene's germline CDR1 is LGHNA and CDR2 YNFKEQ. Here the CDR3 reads CASSQDLGDIAYEQYF. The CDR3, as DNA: TGTGCCAGCAGCCAAGATTTGGGCGACATTGCCTACGAGCAGTACTTC.

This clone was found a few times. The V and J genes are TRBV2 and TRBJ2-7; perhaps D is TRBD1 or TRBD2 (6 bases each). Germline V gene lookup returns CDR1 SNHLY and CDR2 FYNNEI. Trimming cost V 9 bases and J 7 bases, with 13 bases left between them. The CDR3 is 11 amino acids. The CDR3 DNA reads TGTGCCAGTTCCCAGGGGAGGGAGCAGTACTTC. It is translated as CASSQGREQYF. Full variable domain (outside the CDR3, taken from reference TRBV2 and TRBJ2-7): EPEVTQTPSHQVTQMGQEVILRCVPISNHLYFYWYRQILGQKVEFLVSFYNNEISEKSEIFDDQFSVERPDGSNFTLKIRSTKLEDSAMYFCASSQGREQYFGPGTRLTVT.

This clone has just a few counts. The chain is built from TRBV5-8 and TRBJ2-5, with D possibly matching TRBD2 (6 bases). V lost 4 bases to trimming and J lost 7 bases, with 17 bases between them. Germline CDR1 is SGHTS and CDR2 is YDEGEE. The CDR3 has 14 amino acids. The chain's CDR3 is CASSPGLFLWTQYF. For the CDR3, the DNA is TGTGCCAGCAGCCCCGGACTATTTCTTTGGACCCAGTACTTC.

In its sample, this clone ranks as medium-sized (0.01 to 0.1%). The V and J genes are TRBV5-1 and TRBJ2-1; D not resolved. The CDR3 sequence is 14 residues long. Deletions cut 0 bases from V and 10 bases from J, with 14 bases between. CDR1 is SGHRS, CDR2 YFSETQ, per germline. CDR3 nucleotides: TGCGCCAGCAGCTTGGCGGTTAATTTGGGGGAGCAGTTCTTC. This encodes CASSLAVNLGEQFF.

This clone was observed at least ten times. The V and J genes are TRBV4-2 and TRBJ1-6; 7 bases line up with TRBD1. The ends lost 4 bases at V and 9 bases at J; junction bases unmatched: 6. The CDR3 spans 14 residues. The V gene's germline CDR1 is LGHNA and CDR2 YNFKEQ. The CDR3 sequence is CASSPDRESSPLHF. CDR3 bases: TGTGCCAGCAGCCCCGACAGGGAGAGTTCACCCCTCCACTTT.

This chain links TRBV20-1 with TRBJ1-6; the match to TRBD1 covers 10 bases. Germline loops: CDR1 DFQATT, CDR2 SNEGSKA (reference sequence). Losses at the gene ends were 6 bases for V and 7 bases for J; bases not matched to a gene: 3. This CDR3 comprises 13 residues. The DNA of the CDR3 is TGCAGTGCGACAGGGGGCGGGAATTCACCCCTCCACTTT. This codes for CSATGGGNSPLHF.

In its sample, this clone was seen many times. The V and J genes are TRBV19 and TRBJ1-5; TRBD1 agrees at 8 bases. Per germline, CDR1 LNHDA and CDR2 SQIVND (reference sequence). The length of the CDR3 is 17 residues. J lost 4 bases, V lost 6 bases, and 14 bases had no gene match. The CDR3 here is CASRQPRTGLRNQPQHF. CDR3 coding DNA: TGTGCCAGTAGACAACCTCGGACAGGGCTTCGGAATCAGCCCCAGCATTTT.

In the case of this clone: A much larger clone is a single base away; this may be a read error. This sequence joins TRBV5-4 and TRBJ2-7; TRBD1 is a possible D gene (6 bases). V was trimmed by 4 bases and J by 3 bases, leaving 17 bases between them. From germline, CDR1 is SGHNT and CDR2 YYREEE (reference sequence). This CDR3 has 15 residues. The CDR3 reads CASSVQGPQFYEQYF. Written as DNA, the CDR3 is TGTGCCAGCAGCGTACAGGGACCCCAGTTCTACGAGCAGTACTTC.

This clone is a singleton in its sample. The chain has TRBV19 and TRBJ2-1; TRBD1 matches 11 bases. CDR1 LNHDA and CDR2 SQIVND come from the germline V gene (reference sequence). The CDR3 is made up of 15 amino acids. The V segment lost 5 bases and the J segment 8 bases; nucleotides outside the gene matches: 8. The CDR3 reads CASSFPGQGVYEQFF. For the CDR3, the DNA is TGTGCCAGTAGTTTCCCGGGACAGGGGGTTTATGAGCAGTTCTTC. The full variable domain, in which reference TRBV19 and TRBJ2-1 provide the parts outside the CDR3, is DGGITQSPKYLFRKEGQNVTLSCEQNLNHDAMYWYRQDPGQGLRLIYYSQIVNDFQKGDIAEGYSVSREKKESFPLTVTSAQKNPTAFYLCASSFPGQGVYEQFFGPGTRLTVL.

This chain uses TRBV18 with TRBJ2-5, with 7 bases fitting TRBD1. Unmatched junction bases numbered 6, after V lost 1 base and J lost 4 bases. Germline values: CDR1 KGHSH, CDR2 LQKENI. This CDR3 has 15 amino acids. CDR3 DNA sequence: TGTGCCAGCTCACCACAGGACAGGTTGAGAGAGACCCAGTACTTC. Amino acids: CASSPQDRLRETQYF.

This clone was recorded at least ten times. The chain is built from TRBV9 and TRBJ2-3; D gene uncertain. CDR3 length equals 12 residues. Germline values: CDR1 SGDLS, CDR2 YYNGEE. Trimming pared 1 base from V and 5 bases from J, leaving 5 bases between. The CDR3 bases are TGTGCCAGCAGCGTATATGAAGATACGCAGTATTTT. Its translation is CASSVYEDTQYF.

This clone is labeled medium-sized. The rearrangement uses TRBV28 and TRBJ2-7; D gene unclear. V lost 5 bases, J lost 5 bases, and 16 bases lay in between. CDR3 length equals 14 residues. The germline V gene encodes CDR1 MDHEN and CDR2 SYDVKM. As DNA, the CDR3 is TGTGCCAGCAGTCTTGGCCGGTTTCTTGACGAGCAGTACTTC. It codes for CASSLGRFLDEQYF.

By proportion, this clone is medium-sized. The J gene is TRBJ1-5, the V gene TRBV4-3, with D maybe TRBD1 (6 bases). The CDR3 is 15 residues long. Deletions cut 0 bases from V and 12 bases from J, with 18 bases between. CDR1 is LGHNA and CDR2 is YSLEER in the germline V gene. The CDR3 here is CASSQDRGLEQVQHF. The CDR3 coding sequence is TGCGCCAGCAGCCAAGATCGGGGGCTTGAACAGGTCCAGCATTTT.